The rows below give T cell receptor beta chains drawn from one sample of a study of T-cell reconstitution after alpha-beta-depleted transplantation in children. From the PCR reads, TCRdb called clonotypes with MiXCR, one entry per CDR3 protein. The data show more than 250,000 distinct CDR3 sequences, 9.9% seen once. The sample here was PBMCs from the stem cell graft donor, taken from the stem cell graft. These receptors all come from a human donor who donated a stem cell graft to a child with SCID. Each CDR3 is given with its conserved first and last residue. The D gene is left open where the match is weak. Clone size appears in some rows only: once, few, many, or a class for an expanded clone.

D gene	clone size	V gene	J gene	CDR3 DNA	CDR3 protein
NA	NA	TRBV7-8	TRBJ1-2	TGTGCCAGCAGCCCAAGAGCGCCACCCATGGCGTGGGGCTACACCTTC	CASSPRAPPMAWGYTF
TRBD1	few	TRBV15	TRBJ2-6	TGTGCCACCAGCAGAGGACAGGGGGCCTCTGGGGCCAACGTCCTGACTTTC	CATSRGQGASGANVLTF
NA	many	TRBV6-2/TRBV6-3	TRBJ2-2	TGTGCCAGCAGTTACGGTGGCGGAACGAACACCGGGGAGCTGTTTTTT	CASSYGGGTNTGELFF
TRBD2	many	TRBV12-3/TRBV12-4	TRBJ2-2	TGTGCCAGCAGGATACCGGGACTAAACACCGGGGAGCTGTTTTTT	CASRIPGLNTGELFF
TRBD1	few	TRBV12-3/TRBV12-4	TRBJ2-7	TGTGCCAGCAGTTTCGGGACAGGGGGTAAATACGAGCAGTACTTC	CASSFGTGGKYEQYF
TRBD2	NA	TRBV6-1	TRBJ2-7	TGTGCCAGCACCTCTAGCGGGGGGGCCTACGAGCAGTACTTC	CASTSSGGAYEQYF
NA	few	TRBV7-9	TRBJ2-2	TGTGCCAGCAGCCAGACAGGCTCGAACACCGGGGAGCTGTTTTTT	CASSQTGSNTGELFF
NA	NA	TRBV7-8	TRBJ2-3	TGTGCCAGCAGCTTAGAAGTCGGCGGAGCCACCGGGGATACGCAGTATTTT	CASSLEVGGATGDTQYF
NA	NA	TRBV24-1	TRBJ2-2	TGTGCCACCAGTGATTTTACCCCCAATGGAGCCGGGGAGCTGTTTTTT	CATSDFTPNGAGELFF
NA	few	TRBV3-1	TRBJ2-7	TGTGCCAGCAGCCGGCAGGGCTTATTCTACGAGCAGTACTTC	CASSRQGLFYEQYF
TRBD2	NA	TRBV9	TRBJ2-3	TGTGCCAGCAGCACCCGACTAGCGGGGATCACAGATACGCAGTATTTT	CASSTRLAGITDTQYF
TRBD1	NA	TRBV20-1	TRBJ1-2	TGCAGTGCGCCGACAGGGGTATCTAACTATGGCTACACCTTC	CSAPTGVSNYGYTF
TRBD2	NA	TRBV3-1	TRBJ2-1	TGTGCCAGCAGCCAAGAGCTACTAGCGGGGGGCAATGAGCAGTTCTTC	CASSQELLAGGNEQFF
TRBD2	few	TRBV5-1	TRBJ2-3	TGCGCCAGCAGCCTGCGAGCGGGGGGGAACACAGATACGCAGTATTTT	CASSLRAGGNTDTQYF
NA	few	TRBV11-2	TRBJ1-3	TGTGCCAGCAGCTTTCCAGGGATAGGAAACACCATATATTTT	CASSFPGIGNTIYF
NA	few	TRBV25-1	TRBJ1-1	TGTGCCAGCACTGGACACATGAACACTGAAGCTTTCTTT	CASTGHMNTEAFF
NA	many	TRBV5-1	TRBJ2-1	TGCGCCAGCAGCTTGATTGGGAGCTCCTACAATGAGCAGTTCTTC	CASSLIGSSYNEQFF
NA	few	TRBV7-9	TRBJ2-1	TGTGCCAGCAGCCTGGTTGCGAGCTCCTACAATGAGCAGTTCTTC	CASSLVASSYNEQFF
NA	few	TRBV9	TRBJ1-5	TGTGCCAGCAGTCACGGTCGGGGAGGGGATCAGCCCCAGCATTTT	CASSHGRGGDQPQHF
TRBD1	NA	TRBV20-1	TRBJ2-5	TGCAGTGCGACGGACAGGGGGCTAGAGACCCAGTACTTC	CSATDRGLETQYF
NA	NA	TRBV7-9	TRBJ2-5	TGTGCCAGCAGCTTAATTCCGCTGCCCGTGGCCCAAGAGACCCAGTACTTC	CASSLIPLPVAQETQYF
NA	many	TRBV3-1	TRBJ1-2	TGTGCCAGCAGCCTGACAGGAATCTACACCTTC	CASSLTGIYTF
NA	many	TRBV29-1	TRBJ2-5	TGCAGCGTTGAAGGGACGAACCAAGAGACCCAGTACTTC	CSVEGTNQETQYF
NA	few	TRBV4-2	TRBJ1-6	TGTGCCAGCAGCCAAGATTTAGGGTTTTCACCCCTCCACTTT	CASSQDLGFSPLHF
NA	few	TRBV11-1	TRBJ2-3	TGTGCCAGCAGCACGACTGAGGTTCTAGCCCATAGCACAGATACGCAGTATTTT	CASSTTEVLAHSTDTQYF
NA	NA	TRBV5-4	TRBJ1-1	TGTGCCAGCAGCTTCACGGACCCGAACACTGAAGCTTTCTTT	CASSFTDPNTEAFF
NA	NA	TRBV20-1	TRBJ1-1	TGCAGTGCTAGAGCCGGGACATACAACACTGAAGCTTTCTTT	CSARAGTYNTEAFF
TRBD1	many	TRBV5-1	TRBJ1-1	TGCGCCAGCAGCTGGGGTGACAGGGAAGGGACTGAAGCTTTCTTT	CASSWGDREGTEAFF
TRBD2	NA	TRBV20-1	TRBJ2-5	TGCAGTGCTAGACTAGCGGGGGGTGGAGAGACCCAGTACTTC	CSARLAGGGETQYF
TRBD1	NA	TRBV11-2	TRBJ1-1	TGTGCCAGCAGCAAAGGGACAGGGGGCGCGACTTTCTTT	CASSKGTGGATFF
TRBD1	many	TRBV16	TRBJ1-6	TGTGCCAGCAGCCAGACAGGGAATTCACCCCTCCACTTT	CASSQTGNSPLHF
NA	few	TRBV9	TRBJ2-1	TGTGCCAGCAGCGTAGCTGAGGGGTTGGGGTACAATGAGCAGTTCTTC	CASSVAEGLGYNEQFF
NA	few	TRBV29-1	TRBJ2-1	TGCAGCGCCCTTCCCCCGGGGGAACCCTACAATGAGCAGTTCTTC	CSALPPGEPYNEQFF
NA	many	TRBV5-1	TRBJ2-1	TGCGCCAGCAGGGGAGGGGGCTTTTCGAATGAGCAGTTCTTC	CASRGGGFSNEQFF
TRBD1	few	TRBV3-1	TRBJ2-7	TGTGCCAGCAGCCAACCCGGGACAGCCTACGAGCAGTACTTC	CASSQPGTAYEQYF
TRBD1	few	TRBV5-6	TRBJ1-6	TGTGCCAGCAGTCCCGGGACAGCATATTCACCCCTCCACTTT	CASSPGTAYSPLHF
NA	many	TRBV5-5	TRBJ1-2	TGTGCCAGCAGCTTGTGGCGGAGTGAGGGGAGTGGCTACACCTTC	CASSLWRSEGSGYTF
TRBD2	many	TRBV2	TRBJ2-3	TGTGCCAGCAGTTGGACTAGCGGGGAACCTTTTGGTAGCACAGATACGCAGTATTTT	CASSWTSGEPFGSTDTQYF
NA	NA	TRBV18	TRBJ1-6	TGTGCCAGCTCACCGTCCTCCATCGGAGGGTCGACCCTCCACTTT	CASSPSSIGGSTLHF
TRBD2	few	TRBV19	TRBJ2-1	TGTGCCAGTAGTTTCCCGGGACTAGCGGGGCCGCTGAACTATGAGCAGTTCTTC	CASSFPGLAGPLNYEQFF